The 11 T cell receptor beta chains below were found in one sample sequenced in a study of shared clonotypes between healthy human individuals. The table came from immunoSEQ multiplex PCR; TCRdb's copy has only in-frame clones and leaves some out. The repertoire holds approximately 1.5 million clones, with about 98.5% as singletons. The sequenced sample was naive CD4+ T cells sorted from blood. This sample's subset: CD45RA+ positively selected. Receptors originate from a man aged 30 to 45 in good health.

This CDR3 reads CASSLLTGGGSYEQYF. DNA of the CDR3: TGTGCCAGCAGCTTGCTGACAGGGGGAGGTTCCTACGAGCAGTACTTC. The V and J genes are TRBV7-3 and TRBJ2-7, with 9 bases lining up with TRBD1. Unmatched junction bases numbered 7, after V lost 3 bases and J lost 1 base. In germline, CDR1 is SGHTA, CDR2 FQGTGA. The CDR3 totals 16 residues.

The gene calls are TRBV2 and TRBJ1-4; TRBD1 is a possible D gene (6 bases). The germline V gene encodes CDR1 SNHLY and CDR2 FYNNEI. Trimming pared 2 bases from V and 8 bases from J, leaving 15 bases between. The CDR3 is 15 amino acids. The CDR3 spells CASSEKGTRDEKLFF. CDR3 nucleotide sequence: TGTGCCAGCAGTGAAAAGGGGACAAGGGACGAAAAACTGTTTTTT.

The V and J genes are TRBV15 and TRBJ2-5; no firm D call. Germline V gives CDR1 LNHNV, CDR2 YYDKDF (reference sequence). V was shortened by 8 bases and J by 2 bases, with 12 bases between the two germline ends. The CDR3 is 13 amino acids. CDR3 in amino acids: CATATGLQETQYF. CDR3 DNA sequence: TGTGCCACCGCAACGGGCCTACAAGAGACCCAGTACTTC.

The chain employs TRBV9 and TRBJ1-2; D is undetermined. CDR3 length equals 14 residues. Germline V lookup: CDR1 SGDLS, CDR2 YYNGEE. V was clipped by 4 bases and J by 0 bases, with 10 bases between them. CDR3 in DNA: TGTGCCAGCAGCCTACGGACTGCTAACTATGGCTACACCTTC. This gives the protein CASSLRTANYGYTF.

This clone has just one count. The DNA of the CDR3 is TGCAGCGTGGCCAGGGGGCCTCCCCCCTACGAGCAGTACTTC. Its protein is CSVARGPPPYEQYF. This chain links TRBV29-1 with TRBJ2-7, with 8 nucleotides matching TRBD1. This CDR3 is built from 14 residues. CDR1 and CDR2 from the germline V gene are SQVTM and ANQGSEA. V lost 6 bases and J lost 2; bases outside the gene matches: 9.

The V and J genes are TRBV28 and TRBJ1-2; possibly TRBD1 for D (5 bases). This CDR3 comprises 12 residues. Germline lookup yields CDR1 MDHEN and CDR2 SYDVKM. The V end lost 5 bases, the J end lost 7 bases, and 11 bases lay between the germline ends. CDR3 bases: TGTGCCAGCAGTCAACGGGGGTTTGGCTACACCTTC. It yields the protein CASSQRGFGYTF.

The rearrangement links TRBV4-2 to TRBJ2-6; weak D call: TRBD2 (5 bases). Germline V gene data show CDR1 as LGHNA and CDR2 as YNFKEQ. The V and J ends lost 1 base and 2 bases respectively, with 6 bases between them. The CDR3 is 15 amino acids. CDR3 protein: CASSQAGTGANVLTF. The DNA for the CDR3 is TGTGCCAGCAGCCAAGCGGGGACTGGGGCCAACGTCCTGACTTTC.

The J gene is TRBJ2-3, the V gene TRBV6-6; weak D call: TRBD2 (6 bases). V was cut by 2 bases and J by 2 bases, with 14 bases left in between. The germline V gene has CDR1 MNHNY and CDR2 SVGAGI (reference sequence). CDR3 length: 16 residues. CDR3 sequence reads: CASSYVVAEITDTQYF. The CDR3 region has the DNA TGTGCCAGCAGTTACGTCGTAGCGGAAATCACAGATACGCAGTATTTT.

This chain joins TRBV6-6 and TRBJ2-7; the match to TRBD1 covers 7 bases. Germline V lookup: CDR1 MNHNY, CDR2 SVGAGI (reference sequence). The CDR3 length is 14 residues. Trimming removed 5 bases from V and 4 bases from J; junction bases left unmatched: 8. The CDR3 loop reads CASSQDRAPYEQYF. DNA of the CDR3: TGTGCCAGCAGTCAAGACAGGGCGCCTTACGAGCAGTACTTC.

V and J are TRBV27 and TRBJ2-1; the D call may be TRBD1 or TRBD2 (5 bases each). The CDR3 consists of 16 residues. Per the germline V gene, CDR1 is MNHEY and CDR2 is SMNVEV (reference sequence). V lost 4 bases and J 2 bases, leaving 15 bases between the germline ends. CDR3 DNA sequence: TGTGCCAGCAGTTCACCTGAGCTGGGGGCCTACAATGAGCAGTTCTTC. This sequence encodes CASSSPELGAYNEQFF.

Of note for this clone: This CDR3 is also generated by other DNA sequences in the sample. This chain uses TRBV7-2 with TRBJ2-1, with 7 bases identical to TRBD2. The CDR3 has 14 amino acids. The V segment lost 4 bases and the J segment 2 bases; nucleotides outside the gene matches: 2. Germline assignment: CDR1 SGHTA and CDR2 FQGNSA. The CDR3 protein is CASSSSGAYNEQFF. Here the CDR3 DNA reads TGTGCCAGCAGCTCGAGCGGGGCCTACAATGAGCAGTTCTTC.